These 28 T cell receptor beta chains share one sample of origin, sequenced in a study of blood T cells in healthy people across ages (dated by TCRdb to about 2015). Preparation of the library involved 5' RACE. Reads for this sample came from an Illumina HiSeq 2500. A second roughly 6 to 12 cycle PCR used a sample-barcoded 5' primer and a J-beta primer mix. Through fastp at Q25 and MiXCR, TCRdb rebuilt clones from the public reads, retaining in-frame beta chains. Rows matching on CDR3 protein sequence are summarized as one entry with the most common DNA and genes. A total of hundreds of thousands of distinct CDR3 sequences appear in this sample, approximately 52% of them only once. About 14% of the sample comes from the top ten. Sequenced sample: blood. Receptors originate from a woman of 80 years or more in good health.

This chain uses TRBV29-1 with TRBJ2-3; D could derive from TRBD1 or TRBD2 (6 bases each). CDR1 SQVTM and CDR2 ANQGSEA come from the germline V gene. The CDR3 totals 13 residues. V lost 3 bases, J lost 3 bases, and 10 bases lay in between. CDR3 sequence: CSVEGGHTDTQYF. As DNA, the CDR3 is TGCAGCGTTGAGGGGGGCCATACAGATACGCAGTATTTT.

The chain uses TRBV5-1 and TRBJ2-5; D might be TRBD1 (6 bases). Germline V gene data show CDR1 as SGHRS and CDR2 as YFSETQ. There are 13 residues in the CDR3. V was clipped by 3 bases and J by 3 bases, with 9 bases between them. The CDR3 protein is CASSSWTEETQYF. The CDR3 DNA reads as TGCGCCAGCAGCTCCTGGACAGAAGAGACCCAGTACTTC.

In regard to this clonotype: Being one base from a much bigger clone, this may be a read error. The chain employs TRBV7-3 and TRBJ2-7; 9 nucleotides align to TRBD2. The CDR3 extends over 13 amino acids. Germline values: CDR1 SGHTA, CDR2 FQGTGA. Trimming took 6 bases from V and 7 from J; bases not matched to a gene: 7. This CDR3 reads CASSSSGVNEQYF. The DNA for the CDR3 is TGTGCCAGCAGTTCTAGCGGGGTCAATGAGCAGTACTTC.

The CDR3 region is CATSTDEYNEQYF. The CDR3 nucleotides read TGTGCCACCAGCACGGACGAGTACAATGAGCAGTACTTC. This chain uses TRBV24-1 with TRBJ2-7; D ambiguous. The CDR3 has 13 residues. Germline loops: CDR1 KGHDR, CDR2 SFDVKD. Trimming took 7 bases from V and 7 from J, leaving 16 bases between them.

This rearrangement joins TRBV15 to TRBJ2-7, with 13 bases lining up with TRBD2. This CDR3 spans 15 amino acids. With V trimmed by 3 bases and J by 7 bases, 6 bases remained unmatched. Germline V gene sequence: CDR1 LNHNV, CDR2 YYDKDF (reference sequence). The CDR3 bases are TGTGCCACCAGCAGTGGACTAGCGGGAGAGGATGAGCAGTACTTC. This codes for CATSSGLAGEDEQYF.

The table lists this clonotype with many counts. The V and J genes are TRBV27 and TRBJ2-1; TRBD2 aligns across 11 bases. The CDR3 has 13 amino acids. Germline V gene data show CDR1 as MNHEY and CDR2 as SMNVEV (reference sequence). The ends lost 4 bases at V and 13 bases at J; junction bases unmatched: 6. The CDR3 bases are TGTGCCAGCAGTTCCGCGACTAGCGGGAACCAGTTCTTC. This encodes CASSSATSGNQFF.

V gene TRBV7-2 combines with J gene TRBJ2-7; TRBD2 matches at 9 bases. This CDR3 comprises 17 residues. V dropped 1 base and J dropped 2; count of bases not matched to a gene: 9. Germline V gene sequence: CDR1 SGHTA, CDR2 FQGNSA. The CDR3 here is CASSLDVSGRSPYEQYF. In DNA, the CDR3 is TGTGCCAGCAGCTTAGATGTTAGCGGGAGATCCCCCTACGAGCAGTACTTC.

This clonotype was observed many times. CDR3 bases: TGTGCCAGCAGCCACCAGTCTAGCTCCTACAATGAGCAGTTCTTC. Translated, it gives CASSHQSSSYNEQFF. This chain links TRBV7-8 with TRBJ2-1; unclear D gene. CDR3 length: 15 residues. Per the germline V gene, CDR1 is SGHVS and CDR2 is FQNEAQ. V was pared by 5 bases and J by 0 bases, with 11 bases between.

The rearrangement joins TRBV2 to TRBJ2-4, with D perhaps given as TRBD1 or TRBD2 (6 bases each). The J call is doubtful: the DNA matches TRBJ2-7 better. The germline gives CDR1 SNHLY, CDR2 FYNNEI. The CDR3 runs to 15 residues. CDR3 nucleotide sequence: TGTGCCAGCAGTGATCAGGGGTCCCCTAGCGACGAGCAGTACTTC. Amino acids: CASSDQGSPSDEQYF.

The chain carries TRBV29-1 and TRBJ2-1; D not resolved. The V gene's germline CDR1 is SQVTM and CDR2 ANQGSEA. The V and J ends lost 7 bases and 6 bases respectively, with 13 bases between them. This CDR3 has 12 amino acids. DNA of the CDR3: TGCAGCGGATACCGGGCCGTCAATGAGCAGTTCTTC. Translation gives CSGYRAVNEQFF.

The rearrangement uses TRBV12-3 or TRBV12-4 and TRBJ2-7; 8 nucleotides match TRBD1. V gave up 6 bases and J gave up 2 bases; unmatched junction bases: 6. CDR3 size: 14 residues. The DNA for the CDR3 is TGTGCCAGCAGGAGACAGGGGCGCACCTACGAGCAGTACTTC. Its translation is CASRRQGRTYEQYF.

Remarks on this clonotype: This sequence may be a read error, since a much larger clone differs from it by one base. V and J are TRBV27 and TRBJ2-3; 8 positions match TRBD1. This CDR3 contains 14 residues. Germline V gene sequence: CDR1 MNHEY, CDR2 SMNVEV (reference sequence). CDR3 nucleotides: TGTGCCAGCAGATACAGGGGGGCCACAGATTCGCAGTATTTT. Its protein product is CASRYRGATDSQYF.

The rearrangement uses TRBV5-1 and TRBJ2-1; 10 nucleotides align to TRBD2. Trimming removed 2 bases from V and 8 bases from J; junction bases left unmatched: 7. The germline CDR1 and CDR2 sequences are SGHRS and YFSETQ. The CDR3 runs 15 residues. Written as DNA, the CDR3 is TGCGCCAGCAGCTTCAGCGGGAGGGGGTTCGATGAGCAGTTCTTC. Protein sequence: CASSFSGRGFDEQFF.

CDR3 loop: CASSQDLAGGGETQYF. In nucleotides, the CDR3 is TGTGCCAGCAGCCAAGACCTAGCGGGGGGGGGAGAGACCCAGTACTTC. The chain recombines TRBV3-1 with TRBJ2-5; TRBD2 agrees at 12 bases. The CDR3 runs to 16 residues. Trimming removed 0 bases from V and 4 bases from J; junction bases left unmatched: 3. Germline-derived CDR1 and CDR2 are LGHDT and YNNKEL (reference sequence).

J is TRBJ2-3 and V is TRBV4-2, with a tentative D call TRBD2 (5 bases). The ends were cut back, 0 bases at V and 3 bases at J, with 19 bases in the middle. This CDR3 is built from 18 residues. Germline CDR1 reads LGHNA; CDR2 reads YNFKEQ. The CDR3 DNA reads TGTGCCAGCAGCCAAGAGATTCCTAGCACCCCCGGGACAGATACGCAGTATTTT. As protein: CASSQEIPSTPGTDTQYF.

Comment on this clonotype: A much larger clone sits a single nucleotide away, making a read error possible. This chain joins TRBV12-3 or TRBV12-4 and TRBJ2-5, with D possibly TRBD1 on 5 matching bases. The V end was cut by 7 bases, the J end by 9 bases, with 12 bases between. The CDR3 covers 11 residues. CDR3 region: CASTAGKAQYF. As DNA, the CDR3 is TGTGCCAGCACCGCAGGGAAGGCCCAGTACTTC.

This rearrangement joins TRBV10-3 to TRBJ1-4; D remains unclear. This CDR3 comprises 14 residues. CDR1 ENHRY and CDR2 SYGVKD come from the germline V gene. The V gene lost 10 bases and the J gene lost 5 bases, with 17 bases spanning the gap. This CDR3 is CATAGVGPNEKLFF. In DNA, the CDR3 is TGTGCCACCGCTGGGGTCGGACCAAATGAAAAACTGTTTTTT.

The V gene is TRBV3-1, the J gene TRBJ2-7; TRBD2 aligns across 8 bases. CDR3 length: 15 residues. The trim removed 0 bases at V and 4 bases at J, leaving 5 bases unmatched. The germline V gene has CDR1 LGHDT and CDR2 YNNKEL (reference sequence). Written as DNA, the CDR3 is TGTGCCAGCAGCCAAGAAGCGGGAGTAGCTTACGAGCAGTACTTC. It yields the protein CASSQEAGVAYEQYF.

This clonotype was recorded a few times. This chain connects TRBV3-1 to TRBJ2-2; 8 positions agree with TRBD2. This CDR3 spans 15 amino acids. Germline V gene lookup returns CDR1 LGHDT and CDR2 YNNKEL (reference sequence). V lost 2 bases and J lost 1; bases outside the gene matches: 0. The CDR3 bases are TGTGCCAGCAGCCAAAGCGGGGGGAACACCGGGGAGCTGTTTTTT. Translated, it gives CASSQSGGNTGELFF.

The table lists this clonotype with a count of one. The chain has TRBV20-1 and TRBJ2-7; D may correspond to TRBD1 or TRBD2 (5 bases each). The CDR3 is made up of 16 amino acids. Germline loops: CDR1 DFQATT, CDR2 SNEGSKA (reference sequence). V lost 0 bases to trimming and J lost 2 bases, with 17 bases between them. The CDR3 here is CSARDPLTGTAYEQYF. The CDR3 coding sequence is TGCAGTGCTAGAGATCCGTTGACGGGGACGGCCTACGAGCAGTACTTC.

This clonotype was seen more than once but under ten times. The V and J genes are TRBV9 and TRBJ2-3, with a possible D match to TRBD2 (5 bases). The CDR3 has 16 residues. Germline V lookup: CDR1 SGDLS, CDR2 YYNGEE. V gave up 4 bases and J gave up 0 bases, with 15 bases separating them. CDR3 protein: CASSTQPGISTDTQYF. The CDR3 nucleotides are TGTGCCAGCAGCACACAGCCGGGAATTAGCACAGATACGCAGTATTTT.

This clonotype was counted a few times. In DNA, the CDR3 is TGTGCCAGCAGTTTACACCCAACCCCATCATATAATTCACCCCTCCACTTT. Its translation: CASSLHPTPSYNSPLHF. The chain combines TRBV27 with TRBJ1-6; no clear D gene. The CDR3 is made up of 17 amino acids. V was clipped by 2 bases and J by 4 bases, with 15 bases between them. Germline CDR1 reads MNHEY; CDR2 reads SMNVEV (reference sequence).

This sequence joins TRBV6-6 and TRBJ1-1; D is unresolved. The CDR3 is 11 amino acids. Trimming took 4 bases from V and 4 from J, leaving 4 bases between them. CDR1 and CDR2 from the germline V gene are MNHNY and SVGAGI (reference sequence). The CDR3 protein is CASSSFTEAFF. DNA of the CDR3: TGTGCCAGCAGTTCCTTCACTGAAGCTTTCTTT.

The gene calls are TRBV15 and TRBJ2-7; no definite D call. This CDR3 spans 14 amino acids. Trimming pared 3 bases from V and 2 bases from J, leaving 11 bases between. Germline assignment: CDR1 LNHNV and CDR2 YYDKDF (reference sequence). The CDR3 bases are TGTGCCACCAGCAGTTCGGTTTTTCCCTACGAGCAGTACTTC. This codes for CATSSSVFPYEQYF. Looking up the rest from reference TRBV15 and TRBJ2-7 gives the full variable domain: DAMVIQNPRYQVTQFGKPVTLSCSQTLNHNVMYWYQQKSSQAPKLLFHYYDKDFNNEADTPDNFQSRRPNTSFCFLDIRSPGLGDTAMYLCATSSSVFPYEQYFGPGTRLTVT.

This clonotype was observed at least ten times. The rearrangement links TRBV7-2 to TRBJ2-1; 8 positions agree with TRBD2. V lost 1 base and J lost 8; bases outside the gene matches: 10. The CDR3 loop spans 16 amino acids. Germline V gene sequence: CDR1 SGHTA, CDR2 FQGNSA. The CDR3 sequence is CASSLVVAGWGYEQFF. DNA for the CDR3: TGTGCCAGCAGCTTAGTTGTAGCGGGATGGGGGTATGAGCAGTTCTTC.

With respect to this clonotype: This could be a read error, since a much larger clone is one nucleotide away. The V gene is TRBV28, the J gene TRBJ2-7; 9 bases fit TRBD1. This CDR3 spans 17 amino acids. J was trimmed by 5 bases and V by 5 bases; bases with no gene match: 16. Germline V gene sequence: CDR1 MDHEN, CDR2 SYDVKM. CDR3 DNA sequence: TGTGCCAGCAGTATGGGGGGGACAGGGTACTCTCCCGACGAGCAGTACTTC. It is translated as CASSMGGTGYSPDEQYF.

In regard to this clonotype: A read error may explain this, as a much larger clone is one base away. CDR3 residues: CSVGGPNGVGTQYF. CDR3 nucleotide sequence: TGCAGCGTGGGGGGTCCAAACGGCGTAGGGACCCAGTACTTC. V gene TRBV29-1 combines with J gene TRBJ2-4, with D tentatively TRBD2 (6 bases). The DNA end favors TRBJ2-5, so the J call may be wrong. The CDR3 consists of 14 residues. The germline V gene encodes CDR1 SQVTM and CDR2 ANQGSEA.

This clonotype was observed at least ten times. V is TRBV4-2 and J is TRBJ2-1, with 8 positions matching TRBD2. The J segment lost 7 bases and the V segment lost 1 base, leaving 9 bases of the junction unmatched. This CDR3 has 16 amino acids. CDR1 is LGHNA and CDR2 is YNFKEQ in the germline V gene. CDR3 DNA: TGTGCCAGCAGCCAAGGCTCGGCGGGGGGCCTAAATGAGCAGTTCTTC. It specifies CASSQGSAGGLNEQFF.